This is a list of T cell receptor beta chains from one sample in a study of blood T cell repertoires in COVID-19. Clones were read by immunoSEQ multiplex PCR, and TCRdb kept only the in-frame ones, dropping some. The top ten hold about 15% of the sample, which has tens of thousands of clones, 90% seen once. Sequencing input: peripheral blood. These receptors were obtained from a human donor with active COVID-19. The donor label of this sample is uncertain. Each CDR3 is given with its conserved first and last residue. The D gene is left open where the match is weak. Expanded clones are given a class, and other clones once, few, many or no size at all.

clone size	D gene	V gene	J gene	CDR3 DNA	CDR3 protein
.	.	TRBV18	TRBJ1-1	TGTGCCAGCTCACCATCCCTTATTCCCGGGACTCAAACTGGAGCTTTCTTT	CASSPSLIPGTQTGAFF
.	.	TRBV9	TRBJ1-2	TGTGCCAGCAGCGTAGGCGAATATGGCTACACCTTC	CASSVGEYGYTF
.	.	TRBV7-9	TRBJ2-5	TGTGCCAGCAGCTTAAGACTGGATCAAGAGACCCAGTACTTC	CASSLRLDQETQYF
.	TRBD1	TRBV6-5	TRBJ1-6	TGTGCCAGCAGCCCCCCGGGACAGAAGAATTCACCCCTCCACTTT	CASSPPGQKNSPLHF
.	.	TRBV27	TRBJ2-7	TGTGCCAGCAGTTGGGACTCCAGCTCCTACGAGCAGTACTTC	CASSWDSSSYEQYF
once	TRBD1	TRBV5-4	TRBJ2-7	TGTGCCAGCAGCTTACCCGGGACAGGGCGGCACGAGCAGTACTTC	CASSLPGTGRHEQYF
.	TRBD1	TRBV19	TRBJ2-3	TGTGCCAGTACCGACAGGGGTAGCCGCACAGATACGCAGTATTTT	CASTDRGSRTDTQYF
.	TRBD2	TRBV4-2	TRBJ2-1	TGTGCCAGCAGCCAAGAGCTTCCGGGACTAGCCTTTTGCTCCTACAATGAGCAGTTCTTC	CASSQELPGLAFCSYNEQFF
.	TRBD2	TRBV11-3	TRBJ2-1	TGTGCCAGCAGCTTTAGCGGGGGGGAATACAATGAGCAGTTCTTC	CASSFSGGEYNEQFF
.	TRBD2	TRBV7-2	TRBJ2-2	TGTGCCAGCAGCGTAACTAGCGGGAGGGCCACCGGGGAGCTGTTTTTT	CASSVTSGRATGELFF
.	TRBD1	TRBV7-9	TRBJ1-2	TGTGCCAGCAGCCCTACTGGACAGGGCTATGGCTACACCTTC	CASSPTGQGYGYTF
.	TRBD1	TRBV7-2	TRBJ1-1	TGTGCCAGCAGCTTAGAGTTTGGGACAGGGGGCAGAAGGACTGAAGCTTTCTTT	CASSLEFGTGGRRTEAFF
.	.	TRBV18	TRBJ2-4	TGTGCCAGCTCACTCCGGTTAGGGGGCAAAAACATTCAGTACTTC	CASSLRLGGKNIQYF
few	.	TRBV7-2	TRBJ1-5	TGTGCCAGCAGCTTACTTTCAGGGAATCAGCCCCAGCATTTT	CASSLLSGNQPQHF
.	TRBD1	TRBV6-5	TRBJ1-2	TGTGCCAGCAGTCCTTGGGGGACAGGGTCTGGCTACACCTTC	CASSPWGTGSGYTF
.	TRBD1	TRBV7-9	TRBJ2-2	TGTGCCAGCAGCCCGGGACAGGGAGCCACGGGCGGGGAGCTGTTTTTT	CASSPGQGATGGELFF
.	.	TRBV27	TRBJ2-1	TGTGCCAGCAGTTGGATAGGGAGGAATGAGCAGTTCTTC	CASSWIGRNEQFF
.	.	TRBV2	TRBJ2-1	TGTGCCAGCAGTGAACAGGGTAACAATGAGCAGTTCTTC	CASSEQGNNEQFF
.	TRBD2	TRBV2	TRBJ2-3	TGTGCCAGCAGAGCGACTAGCGGGAGGGCAACAGATACGCAGTATTTT	CASRATSGRATDTQYF
.	.	TRBV12-5	TRBJ2-1	TGTGCTAGTGGTTTGTGGGGGGAGTTTAATGAGCAGTTCTTC	CASGLWGEFNEQFF
.	.	TRBV4-1	TRBJ1-2	TGCGCCAGCAGCCAAGATCGTGTGGCGGGTGGCTACACCTTC	CASSQDRVAGGYTF
once	TRBD1	TRBV7-8	TRBJ1-1	TGTGCCAGCAGCTTAGCAGGACCGGGACAGGGAGCCACTGAAGCTTTCTTT	CASSLAGPGQGATEAFF
once	TRBD2	TRBV7-9	TRBJ2-3	TGTGCCAGCAGCTCTCCAGCGGGGGGGCGTGCAGATACGCAGTATTTT	CASSSPAGGRADTQYF
.	TRBD2	TRBV5-1	TRBJ2-7	TGCGCCAGCAGCTGGACTAGCGGGAGCTCCTACGAGCAGTACTTC	CASSWTSGSSYEQYF
.	.	TRBV27	TRBJ1-5	TGTGCCAGCAGGGCTTGGAGCAATCAGCCCCAGCATTTT	CASRAWSNQPQHF
.	TRBD1	TRBV30	TRBJ1-5	TGTGCCTGGAACAGAAAGCCGGGACAGGGTCGTCAGCCCCAGCATTTT	CAWNRKPGQGRQPQHF
.	.	TRBV12-3/TRBV12-4	TRBJ1-1	TGTGCCAGCAGTTTTTATGGAGACACTGAAGCTTTCTTT	CASSFYGDTEAFF
.	TRBD1	TRBV5-1	TRBJ1-2	TGCGCCAGCAGCAAAGGGGGCGGAGGCTACACCTTC	CASSKGGGGYTF
.	.	TRBV5-4	TRBJ1-3	TGTGCCAGCAGTTACCAGGTTTCCGGAAACACCATATATTTT	CASSYQVSGNTIYF
.	TRBD1	TRBV7-9	TRBJ2-5	TGTGCCAGCTTCCTCTGGACAGGGAAAGAGACCCAGTACTTC	CASFLWTGKETQYF
.	TRBD2	TRBV7-2	TRBJ2-2	TGTGCCAGCAGATATAGCGGGCCTCCGGGCACCGGGGAGCTGTTTTTT	CASRYSGPPGTGELFF
.	TRBD1	TRBV6-5	TRBJ1-2	TGTGCCAGCAAAGGACAGGGGGCTAGCTATGGCTACACCTTC	CASKGQGASYGYTF
.	TRBD2	TRBV28	TRBJ2-1	TGTGCCAGCAGTTTTCCTAGCGGGACGGGAGGGCAGTTCTTC	CASSFPSGTGGQFF
.	.	TRBV5-1	TRBJ2-1	TGCGCCAGCAGTGGGCGATCACCCAGGGCTAGCTCCTACAATGAGCAGTTCTTC	CASSGRSPRASSYNEQFF
.	TRBD1	TRBV27	TRBJ2-1	TGTGCCAGCAGTCTCACAGGGGACAATGAGCAGTTCTTC	CASSLTGDNEQFF
.	.	TRBV6-5	TRBJ1-5	TGTGCCAGCAGTACCCACAGTTCCAATCAGCCCCAGCATTTT	CASSTHSSNQPQHF
.	.	TRBV24-1	TRBJ2-3	TGTGCCACCAGTGAATCCGGAGATACGCAGTATTTT	CATSESGDTQYF
.	.	TRBV28	TRBJ2-7	TGTGCCAGCAGCCCACAGGGATGGTCCTACGAGCAGTACTTC	CASSPQGWSYEQYF
.	TRBD1	TRBV10-2	TRBJ2-7	TGCGCCAGCACCCTGACAGGGGGGTACGAGCAGTACTTC	CASTLTGGYEQYF
.	TRBD1	TRBV5-4	TRBJ2-1	TGTGCCAGCAGCGCCAGGGACAGGGGGACGGGCAATGAGCAGTTCTTC	CASSARDRGTGNEQFF
.	.	TRBV5-1	TRBJ1-1	TGCGCCAGCAGCTTGACAGGGTCGAACACTGAAGCTTTCTTT	CASSLTGSNTEAFF
few	.	TRBV3-1/TRBV3-2	TRBJ2-7	TGTGCCAGCAGCCAAGGCGGCTACGAGCAGTACTTC	CASSQGGYEQYF
.	TRBD1	TRBV7-2	TRBJ1-2	TGTGCCAGCAGCCCGGGGGGACAGGGGGAAGCTAACTATGGCTACACCTTC	CASSPGGQGEANYGYTF
.	.	TRBV18	TRBJ1-1	TGTGCCAGCTCACCCGAACAGGGCATGAACACTGAAGCTTTCTTT	CASSPEQGMNTEAFF
once	TRBD2	TRBV6-5	TRBJ2-7	TGTGCCAGCAGTAGCGGGAGAGCCGAGCAGTACTTC	CASSSGRAEQYF
.	.	TRBV3-1/TRBV3-2	TRBJ2-2	TGTGCCAGCAGCCAACAGCTACCAGGGAACACCGGGGAGCTGTTTTTT	CASSQQLPGNTGELFF
.	.	TRBV7-9	TRBJ1-6	TGTGCCAGCAGCTTAGCCCGCGGGGGGAATTCACCCCTCCACTTT	CASSLARGGNSPLHF
few	.	TRBV10-3	TRBJ1-5	TGTGCCATCAGTGAGCATGACAGAACAAGGGATCAGCCCCAGCATTTT	CAISEHDRTRDQPQHF
.	TRBD1	TRBV29-1	TRBJ2-1	TGCAGCGTTGGGGGGACAGCCTACAATGAGCAGTTCTTC	CSVGGTAYNEQFF
.	TRBD1	TRBV10-3	TRBJ1-1	TGTGCCATCAGCTCAGGGGGGTTGAACACTGAAGCTTTCTTT	CAISSGGLNTEAFF
.	.	TRBV27	TRBJ1-6	TGTGCCAGCAGTTTATCTGCGGGCCGTGCGTCCCTCCACTTT	CASSLSAGRASLHF
.	.	TRBV19	TRBJ2-5	TGTGCCAGTAGTATAGCCCCTCCGAGGGCAGCCCCACAAGAGACCCAGTACTTC	CASSIAPPRAAPQETQYF
.	TRBD1	TRBV5-1	TRBJ2-2	TGCGCCAGCAGCCCCGGGACAGGGGCCTGGAGCACCGGGGAGCTGTTTTTT	CASSPGTGAWSTGELFF
once	.	TRBV11-2	TRBJ2-1	TGTGCCAGCAGCTTAAGCCCTCCGAAGTCCTACAATGAGCAGTTCTTC	CASSLSPPKSYNEQFF
.	.	TRBV5-8	TRBJ1-5	TGTGCCAGCAGCCCGTTCAATCAGCCCCAGCATTTT	CASSPFNQPQHF
once	TRBD1	TRBV5-5	TRBJ2-7	TGTGCCAGCAGCTTGGGCCTCGGGACAGAGTCCTACGAGCAGTACTTC	CASSLGLGTESYEQYF
.	.	TRBV27	TRBJ1-1	TGTGCCAGCAGTTTATTGGCGGGGCACACTGAAGCTTTCTTT	CASSLLAGHTEAFF
.	.	TRBV3-1/TRBV3-2	TRBJ1-3	TGTGCCAGCAGCCAAGAATTCACAGCAACGTGGGGAAACACCATATATTTT	CASSQEFTATWGNTIYF
few	TRBD1	TRBV12-5	TRBJ1-1	TGTGCTAGTGGTTTAGTTTCAGGGGGTGAAGCTTTCTTT	CASGLVSGGEAFF